This TCR beta chain was sequenced for a study of T-cell memory formation after mild COVID-19. TCRdb re-called the 5' RACE reads through MiXCR, storing one row per CDR3 protein. The sample holds about half a million distinct CDR3 sequences, roughly 18% seen once. This CDR3 is 16 amino acids long. Germline-derived CDR1 and CDR2 are LGHNA and YSLEER. V shed 0 bases and J shed 0 bases, with 9 bases lying between them. This clonotype was sampled from an adult woman who had mild COVID-19 (a few samples of this study predate the infection). Cell type and time point are not known. V gene TRBV4-3 combines with J gene TRBJ2-4; no clear D. Sequencing used PBMCs or a T cell subset sorted from them (not recorded which). CDR3 DNA: TGCGCCAGCAGCCAAGACTACACCCTAGCCAAAAACATTCAGTACTTC. It encodes CASSQDYTLAKNIQYF.